One sample yielded the 9 T cell receptor beta chains listed below, sequenced in a study of T cells expressing NK-cell markers (dated by TCRdb to 2020 to 2022). The library was generated by 5' RACE. The instrument was an Illumina HiSeq 2000. Each entry corresponds to one CDR3 protein sequence from reads that TCRdb reprocessed, and DNA is not given. This sample's records show about 21,000 distinct CDR3 sequences. The ten top clones hold approximately 53% of the sample. The specimen sequenced was blood T cells: a sorted CD56 or NKG2C T cell subset, CD4+ or CD8+ T cells, or bulk PBMC T cells (not recorded which). The source is a man aged 18-70 years in good health.

The chain employs TRBV14 and TRBJ2-1; no DNA is available, so the TRBD1 call from TCRdb remains unchecked. The CDR3 is 15 amino acids. Germline CDR1 is SGHDN and CDR2 is FVKESK. CDR3 amino acids: CASSQSQAGGLEQFF.

This chain connects TRBV20-1 to TRBJ2-7. Germline CDR1 is DFQATT and CDR2 is SNEGSKA (reference sequence). This CDR3 has 11 residues. The chain's CDR3 is CSATGLYEQYF.

The chain uses TRBV7-2 and TRBJ2-3; there is no DNA to check the TCRdb D call of TRBD2. The CDR3 has 17 amino acids. Per germline, CDR1 SGHTA and CDR2 FQGNSA. Here the CDR3 reads CASSSSSSGSKTDTQYF. The whole variable domain, filled in from reference TRBV7-2 and TRBJ2-3, reads GAGVSQSPSNKVTEKGKDVELRCDPISGHTALYWYRQSLGQGLEFLIYFQGNSAPDKSGLPSDRFSAERTGGSVSTLTIQRTQQEDSAVYLCASSSSSSGSKTDTQYFGPGTRLTVL.

This chain joins TRBV3-1 and TRBJ1-5; with no DNA, the TCRdb D assignment of TRBD1 cannot be verified. The CDR3 spans 17 residues. CDR1 and CDR2 from the germline V gene are LGHDT and YNNKEL (reference sequence). This CDR3 is CANRDRKVKCGNQPQHF.

The rearrangement joins TRBV7-6 to TRBJ2-7. The germline V gene encodes CDR1 SGHVS and CDR2 FNYEAQ. CDR3 length: 14 residues. This CDR3 is CASSLKAYSYEQYF.

This chain connects TRBV11-2 to TRBJ2-5; absent DNA, TCRdb's TRBD2 call cannot be checked. The CDR3 extends over 17 amino acids. The germline gives CDR1 SGHAT, CDR2 FQNNGV. CDR3 protein: CASRGISRSPSQETQYF.

This rearrangement joins TRBV5-6 to TRBJ1-5; the TCRdb call, TRBD1, lacks DNA for checking. Germline V gene lookup returns CDR1 SGHDT and CDR2 YYEEEE. The CDR3 is 16 residues long. The CDR3 here is CASSIGVGTGNQPQHF.

This chain joins TRBV5-5 and TRBJ1-5; TCRdb's D call of TRBD1 is untestable without DNA. The CDR3 is made up of 15 amino acids. CDR1 is SGHKS, CDR2 YYEKEE, per germline (reference sequence). CDR3 region: CASSHRDYSNQPQHF.

This sequence joins TRBV12-3 or TRBV12-4 and TRBJ2-5; the D call from TCRdb, TRBD1, cannot be confirmed without DNA. The CDR3 sequence is 15 residues long. The CDR3 protein is CASSRTDREGKTQYF.